Sequencing of this T cell receptor (beta chain) was carried out in a study of identical twins. Study-level results: Donors were not followed over many years; analysis was cross-sectional.

This clonotype appeared a few times. What it binds is unknown. The CDR3 covers 15 residues. Germline values: CDR1 LGHDT, CDR2 YNNKEL (reference sequence). Trimming cost V 7 bases and J 3 bases, with 18 bases left between them. TCRdb itself ran the 5' RACE reads through MiXCR, one entry per CDR3 protein. This sample has about 890,000 distinct CDR3 sequences; more than 9% occur once, and the top ten carry about 1.6%. These data were also reused for a study on yellow fever vaccine responses in identical twins.

The sequenced sample consisted of PBMCs. This receptor was taken from a young woman in good health. The chain carries TRBV3-1 and TRBJ1-2, with a possible D match to TRBD1 (6 bases). CDR3 region: CASKGGRSTYYGYTF. CDR3 DNA: TGTGCCAGCAAGGGGGGGCGCTCAACTTACTATGGCTACACCTTC. Full variable domain (rest looked up from reference TRBV3-1 and TRBJ1-2): DTAVSQTPKYLVTQMGNDKSIKCEQNLGHDTMYWYKQDSKKFLKIMFSYNNKELIINETVPNRFSPKSPDKAHLNLHINSLELGDSAVYFCASKGGRSTYYGYTFGSGTRLTVV.